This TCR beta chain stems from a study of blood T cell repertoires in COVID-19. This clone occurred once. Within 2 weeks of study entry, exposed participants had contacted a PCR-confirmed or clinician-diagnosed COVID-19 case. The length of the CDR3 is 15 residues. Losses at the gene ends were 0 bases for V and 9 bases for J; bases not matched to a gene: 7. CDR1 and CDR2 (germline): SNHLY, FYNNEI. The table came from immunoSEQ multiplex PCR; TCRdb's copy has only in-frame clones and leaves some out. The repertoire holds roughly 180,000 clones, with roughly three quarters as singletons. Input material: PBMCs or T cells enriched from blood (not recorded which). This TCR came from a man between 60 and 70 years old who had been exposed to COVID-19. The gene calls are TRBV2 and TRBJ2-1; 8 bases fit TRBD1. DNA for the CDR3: TGTGCCAGCAGTGAAGCCAGGGGGCTGTTCGGTGAGCAGTTCTTC. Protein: CASSEARGLFGEQFF. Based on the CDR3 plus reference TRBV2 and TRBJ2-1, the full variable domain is EPEVTQTPSHQVTQMGQEVILRCVPISNHLYFYWYRQILGQKVEFLVSFYNNEISEKSEIFDDQFSVERPDGSNFTLKIRSTKLEDSAMYFCASSEARGLFGEQFFGPGTRLTVL.